This TCR beta chain was profiled in a study of shared clonotypes between healthy human individuals. The naive CD8 fraction comprised CD45RO-negative cells positively selected for CCR7 and excluded terminally differentiated effector memory CD45RA+ cells. Participating donors were healthy, HIV-negative adults free of recent acute infections or vaccinations. The donors, all of them Caucasian adults, lived in Nashville, Tennessee. Sequenced by immunoSEQ multiplex PCR; TCRdb stores in-frame clones only, minus some. Of 800,000 or so clones in the sample, approximately 97% are singletons; the top ten hold about 0.22%. The sequence derives from a man between 25 and 39 years old in good health. The source material was naive CD8+ T cells sorted from blood.

The CDR3 bases are TGTGCCAGCAGCTTAACGGGGGGAGACAATCAGCCCCAGCATTTT. As protein: CASSLTGGDNQPQHF. The rearrangement links TRBV7-9 to TRBJ1-5; possible D gene TRBD1, 5 bases. Trimming shortened V by 2 bases and J by 3 bases, and 11 bases separated the two germline ends. The CDR3 loop spans 15 amino acids. Germline V lookup: CDR1 SEHNR, CDR2 FQNEAQ (reference sequence).